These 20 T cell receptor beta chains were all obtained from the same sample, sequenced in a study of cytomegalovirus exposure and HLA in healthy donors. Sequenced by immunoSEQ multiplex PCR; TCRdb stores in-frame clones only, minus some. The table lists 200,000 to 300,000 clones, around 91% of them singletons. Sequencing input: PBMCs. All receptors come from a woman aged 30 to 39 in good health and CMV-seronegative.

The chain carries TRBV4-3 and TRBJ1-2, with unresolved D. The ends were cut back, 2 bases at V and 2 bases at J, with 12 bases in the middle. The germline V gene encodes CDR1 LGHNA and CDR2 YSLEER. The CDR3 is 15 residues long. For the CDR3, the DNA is TGCGCCAGCAGCCAATCAACCGGGATCAACTATGGCTACACCTTC. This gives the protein CASSQSTGINYGYTF.

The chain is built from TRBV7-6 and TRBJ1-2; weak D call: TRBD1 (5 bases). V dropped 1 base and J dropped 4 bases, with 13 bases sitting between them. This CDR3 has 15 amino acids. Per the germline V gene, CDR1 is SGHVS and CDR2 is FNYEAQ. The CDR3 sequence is CASSLVSEGPYGYTF. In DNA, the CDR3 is TGTGCCAGCAGCTTAGTGTCTGAGGGGCCCTATGGCTACACCTTC.

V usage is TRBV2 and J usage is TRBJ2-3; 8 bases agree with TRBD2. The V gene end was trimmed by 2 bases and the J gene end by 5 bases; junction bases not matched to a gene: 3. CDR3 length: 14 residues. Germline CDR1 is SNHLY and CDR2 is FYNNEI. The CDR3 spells CASSEWLAGDTQYF. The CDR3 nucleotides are TGTGCCAGCAGTGAATGGCTAGCGGGAGATACGCAGTATTTT.

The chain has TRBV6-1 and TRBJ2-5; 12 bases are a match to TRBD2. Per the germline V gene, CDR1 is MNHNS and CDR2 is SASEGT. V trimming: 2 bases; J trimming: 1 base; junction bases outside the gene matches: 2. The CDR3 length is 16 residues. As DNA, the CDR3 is TGTGCCAGCAGTGAAAGGACTAGCGGGGTCCAAGAGACCCAGTACTTC. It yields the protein CASSERTSGVQETQYF.

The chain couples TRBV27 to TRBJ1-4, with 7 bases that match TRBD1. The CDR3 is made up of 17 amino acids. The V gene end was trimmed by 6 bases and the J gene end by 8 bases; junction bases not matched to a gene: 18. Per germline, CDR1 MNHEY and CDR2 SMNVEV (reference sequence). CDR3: CASSSGQEVGGREKLFF. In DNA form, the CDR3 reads TGTGCCAGCAGCTCCGGACAGGAGGTCGGGGGAAGAGAAAAACTGTTTTTT.

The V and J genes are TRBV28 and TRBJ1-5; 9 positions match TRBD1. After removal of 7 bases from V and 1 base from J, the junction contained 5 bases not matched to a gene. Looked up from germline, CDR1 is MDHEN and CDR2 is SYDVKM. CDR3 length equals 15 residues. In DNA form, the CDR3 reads TGTGCCAGCACCGATGGACAGGGGAGCAATCAGCCCCAGCATTTT. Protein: CASTDGQGSNQPQHF.

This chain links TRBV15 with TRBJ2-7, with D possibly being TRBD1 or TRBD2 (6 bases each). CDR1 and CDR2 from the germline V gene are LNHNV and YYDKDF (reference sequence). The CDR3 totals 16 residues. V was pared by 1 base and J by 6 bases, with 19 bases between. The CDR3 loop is CATSRGIGQLEGEQYF. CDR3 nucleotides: TGTGCCACCAGCAGAGGGATAGGACAGTTGGAGGGCGAGCAGTACTTC.

CDR3 in amino acids: CASSLGQGYQETQYF. The CDR3 coding sequence is TGTGCCAGCAGCTTGGGACAGGGGTACCAAGAGACCCAGTACTTC. V gene TRBV11-2 combines with J gene TRBJ2-5, with 10 positions matching TRBD1. CDR3 length: 15 amino acids. Germline loops: CDR1 SGHAT, CDR2 FQNNGV. V was clipped by 3 bases and J by 0 bases; unmatched bases: 1.

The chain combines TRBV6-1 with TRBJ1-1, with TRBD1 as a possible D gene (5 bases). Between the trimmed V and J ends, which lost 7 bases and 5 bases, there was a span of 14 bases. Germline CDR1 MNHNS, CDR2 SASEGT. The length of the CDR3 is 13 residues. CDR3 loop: CASNAGWRTEAFF. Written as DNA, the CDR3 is TGTGCCAGCAATGCAGGGTGGCGAACTGAAGCTTTCTTT.

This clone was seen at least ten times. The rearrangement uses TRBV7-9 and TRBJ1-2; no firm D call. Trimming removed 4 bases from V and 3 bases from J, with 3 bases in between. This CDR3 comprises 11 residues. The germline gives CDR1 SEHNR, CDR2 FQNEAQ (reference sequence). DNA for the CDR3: TGTGCCAGCAGCTCTGACTATGGCTACACCTTC. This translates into CASSSDYGYTF.

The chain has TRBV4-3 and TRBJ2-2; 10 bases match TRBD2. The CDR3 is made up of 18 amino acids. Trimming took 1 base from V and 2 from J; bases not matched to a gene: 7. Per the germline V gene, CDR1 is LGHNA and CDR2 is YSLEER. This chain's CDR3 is CASSQALLAGSNTGELFF. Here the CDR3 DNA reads TGCGCCAGCAGCCAAGCATTACTAGCGGGAAGTAACACCGGGGAGCTGTTTTTT.

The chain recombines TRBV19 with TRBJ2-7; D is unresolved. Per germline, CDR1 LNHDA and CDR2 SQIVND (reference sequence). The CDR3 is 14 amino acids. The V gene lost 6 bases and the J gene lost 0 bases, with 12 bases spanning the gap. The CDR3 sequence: CASSYADLSYEQYF. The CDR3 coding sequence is TGTGCCAGTAGCTACGCGGACCTCTCCTACGAGCAGTACTTC. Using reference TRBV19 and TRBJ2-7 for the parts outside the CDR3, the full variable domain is DGGITQSPKYLFRKEGQNVTLSCEQNLNHDAMYWYRQDPGQGLRLIYYSQIVNDFQKGDIAEGYSVSREKKESFPLTVTSAQKNPTAFYLCASSYADLSYEQYFGPGTRLTVT.

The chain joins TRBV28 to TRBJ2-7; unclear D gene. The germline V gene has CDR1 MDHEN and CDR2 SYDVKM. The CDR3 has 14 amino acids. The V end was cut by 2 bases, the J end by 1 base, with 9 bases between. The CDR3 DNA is TGTGCCAGCAGTTTAGATGATATTTCCTACGAGCAGTACTTC. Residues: CASSLDDISYEQYF.

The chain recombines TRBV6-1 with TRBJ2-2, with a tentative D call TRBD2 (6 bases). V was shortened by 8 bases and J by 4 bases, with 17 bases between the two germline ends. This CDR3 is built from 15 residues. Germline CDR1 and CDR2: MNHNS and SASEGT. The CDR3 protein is CASVSGTVGTGELFF. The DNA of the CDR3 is TGTGCCAGCGTCTCCGGGACTGTCGGCACCGGGGAGCTGTTTTTT.

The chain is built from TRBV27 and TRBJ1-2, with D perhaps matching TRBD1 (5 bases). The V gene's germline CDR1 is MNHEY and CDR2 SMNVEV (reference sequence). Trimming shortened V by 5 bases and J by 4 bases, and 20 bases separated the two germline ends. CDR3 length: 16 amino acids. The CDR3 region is CASSARGTGLGYGYTF. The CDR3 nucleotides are TGTGCCAGCAGTGCCCGCGGTACGGGGCTAGGCTATGGCTACACCTTC.

The DNA of the CDR3 is TGTGCCAGCAGCTTAGCGTACCCCCGGGGGAGTTGGTACTTC. Translated, it gives CASSLAYPRGSWYF. The V call is TRBV7-9, the J call TRBJ2-7; tentative D call: TRBD2 (6 bases). The germline V gene encodes CDR1 SEHNR and CDR2 FQNEAQ (reference sequence). The length of the CDR3 is 14 residues. Between the trimmed V and J ends, which lost 0 bases and 12 bases, there was a span of 18 bases.

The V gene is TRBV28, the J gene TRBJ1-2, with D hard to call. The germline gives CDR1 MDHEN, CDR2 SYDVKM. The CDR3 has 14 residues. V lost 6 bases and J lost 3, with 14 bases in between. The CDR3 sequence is CASREGYSYYGYTF. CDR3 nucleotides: TGTGCCAGCAGGGAGGGCTACTCGTACTATGGCTACACCTTC.

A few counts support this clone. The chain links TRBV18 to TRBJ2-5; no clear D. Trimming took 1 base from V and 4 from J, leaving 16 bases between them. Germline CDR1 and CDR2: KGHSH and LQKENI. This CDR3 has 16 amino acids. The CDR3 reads CASSPRQASLGETQYF. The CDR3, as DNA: TGTGCCAGCTCACCACGGCAGGCCTCCCTGGGAGAGACCCAGTACTTC.

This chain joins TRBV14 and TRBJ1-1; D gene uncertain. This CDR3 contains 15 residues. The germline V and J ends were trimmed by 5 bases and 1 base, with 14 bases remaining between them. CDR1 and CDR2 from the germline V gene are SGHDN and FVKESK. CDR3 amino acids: CASSDQGLGNTEAFF. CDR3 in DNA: TGTGCCAGCAGCGACCAAGGTTTAGGGAACACTGAAGCTTTCTTT.

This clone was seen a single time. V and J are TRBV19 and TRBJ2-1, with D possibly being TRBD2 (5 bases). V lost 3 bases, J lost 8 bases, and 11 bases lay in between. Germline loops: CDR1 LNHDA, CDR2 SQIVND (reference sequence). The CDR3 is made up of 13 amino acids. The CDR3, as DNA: TGTGCCAGTAGTATGGGAGAGTATGATGAGCAGTTCTTC. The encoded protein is CASSMGEYDEQFF.